The clone carrying this T cell receptor (beta chain) was counted a few times. The CDR3 has 15 residues. V gave up 6 bases and J gave up 6 bases; unmatched junction bases: 10. Per the germline V gene, CDR1 is SNHLY and CDR2 is FYNNEI. TCRdb keeps only in-frame clones here, not all; method: immunoSEQ multiplex PCR. This repertoire shows roughly 110,000 clones, around 82% found once; its top ten account for less than 5%. These data are taken from a study of blood T cell repertoires in COVID-19. The chain couples TRBV2 to TRBJ2-1; 8 nucleotides align to TRBD2. The source is a human donor in a cohort sampled during active COVID-19. Material: peripheral blood. The CDR3 DNA follows: TGTGCCAGCAGAGTCGGGGTAGCGGGAACCAATGAGCAGTTCTTC. This translates into CASRVGVAGTNEQFF.